This T cell receptor (beta chain) was found in a study of OX40 agonist ivuxolimab in advanced cancers. Study observations and caveats: Expanded clones were, on average, more numerous among CD8+ T cells than CD4+.

Clones were read by immunoSEQ multiplex PCR, and TCRdb kept only the in-frame ones, dropping some. The sample has around 40,000 clones, 75% to 90% seen once; the top ten hold about an eighth. This clone was detected only once. The antigen remains unidentified. This CDR3 has 14 amino acids. CDR1 and CDR2 (germline): LGHNA, YSLEER. Trimming left V 0 bases short and J 4 bases short, with 9 bases between. The sequence derives from an adult with an advanced solid tumor such as melanoma, head and neck, liver or kidney cancer. Sequences were derived from CD4+ or CD8+ T cells sorted from blood, sampled in a trial of the OX40 agonist ivuxolimab. The genes are TRBV4-3 and TRBJ1-2, with D hard to call. CDR3 amino acids: CASSQDGTVYGYTF. The CDR3 region has the DNA TGCGCCAGCAGCCAAGATGGAACAGTCTATGGCTACACCTTC.